A selection of T cell receptor beta chains follows, all from one sample in a study of blood T cell repertoires in COVID-19. Sequencing used immunoSEQ multiplex PCR; TCRdb keeps in-frame clones, though not all of them. Here the sample spans 97,000 or so clones, roughly 82% being singletons. The specimen sequenced was peripheral blood. These TCRs come from a man older than 75 with acute or convalescent COVID-19. CDR3s include the opening cysteine and the closing phenylalanine or tryptophan. A D gene is named only where the DNA matches it firmly.

>TRBJ2-4|TRBD2|TRBV4-3
TGCGCCAGCAGCCCGGGAGGGGCCCGTGAGAAAAACATTCAGTACTTC
CASSPGGAREKNIQYF
>TRBJ1-1|.|TRBV29-1
TGCAGCGTAACGGTAAACACTGAAGCTTTCTTT
CSVTVNTEAFF
>TRBJ1-1|.|TRBV19
TGTGCCAGTAGTATCCCCGGACAGCCCGGCGCTGAAGCTTTCTTT
CASSIPGQPGAEAFF
>TRBJ2-3|TRBD2|TRBV5-1
TGCGCCAGCAGCATCGGACTAGCGAGAAGCACAGATACGCAGTATTTT
CASSIGLARSTDTQYF
>TRBJ1-1|.|TRBV7-9
TGTGCCAGCATCTCGTCCAGGAACACTGAAGCTTTCTTT
CASISSRNTEAFF
>TRBJ2-2|TRBD2|TRBV5-8
TGTGCCAGCAGCCGGGGCGGGAGTCACACCGGGGAGCTGTTTTTT
CASSRGGSHTGELFF
>TRBJ1-2|.|TRBV6-5
TGTGCCAGCAGTTTACTACCCTTCAATAACTATGGCTACACCTTC
CASSLLPFNNYGYTF
>TRBJ2-7|.|TRBV10-3
TGTGCCATCAGGGCGGCAGGGCGTGACTACGAGCAGTACTTC
CAIRAAGRDYEQYF
>TRBJ2-3|.|TRBV20-1
TGCAGTGCTAGTGTCCGGGGAGCTAGCACAGATACGCAGTATTTT
CSASVRGASTDTQYF
>TRBJ2-1|.|TRBV19
TGTGCCAGTAGGACGACTCAGGGTCACAATGAGCAGTTCTTC
CASRTTQGHNEQFF